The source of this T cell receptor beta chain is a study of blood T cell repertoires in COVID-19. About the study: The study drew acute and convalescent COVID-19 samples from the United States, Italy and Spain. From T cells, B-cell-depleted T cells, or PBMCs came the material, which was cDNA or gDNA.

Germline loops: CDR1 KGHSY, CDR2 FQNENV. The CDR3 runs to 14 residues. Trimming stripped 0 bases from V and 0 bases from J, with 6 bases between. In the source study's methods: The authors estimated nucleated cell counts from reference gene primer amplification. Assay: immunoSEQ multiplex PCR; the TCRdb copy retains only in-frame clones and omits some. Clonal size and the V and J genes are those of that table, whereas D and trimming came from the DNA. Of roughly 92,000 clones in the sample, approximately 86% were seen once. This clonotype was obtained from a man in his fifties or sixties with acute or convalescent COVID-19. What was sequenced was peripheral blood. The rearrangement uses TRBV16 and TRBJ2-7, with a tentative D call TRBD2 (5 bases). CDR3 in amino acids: CASSQSGSSYEQYF. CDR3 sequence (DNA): TGTGCCAGCAGCCAATCGGGGAGCTCCTACGAGCAGTACTTC. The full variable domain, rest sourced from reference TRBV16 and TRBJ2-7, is GEEVAQTPKHLVRGEGQKAKLYCAPIKGHSYVFWYQQVLKNEFKFLISFQNENVFDETGMPKERFSAKCLPNSPCSLEIQATKLEDSAVYFCASSQSGSSYEQYFGPGTRLTVT.